This T cell receptor beta chain emerged from a study of shared T cell receptors in the human thymus. This CDR3 region has 13 residues. V shed 5 bases and J shed 1 base, with 12 bases lying between them. The germline V gene encodes CDR1 SQVTM and CDR2 ANQGSEA. Libraries were prepared by immunoSEQ multiplex PCR; TCRdb keeps only in-frame clonotypes and omits some of them. The sample records hundreds of thousands of clones, approximately 88% being singletons. These data also formed part of another study, on human thymus T cells. Turning to that study: Thymic tissue was derived from resections collected during corrective heart surgery. Thymic and blood repertoires appeared to show biased V and J gene usage. Overlap was high between thymic repertoires from unrelated individuals, as reported in related research.

This chain links TRBV29-1 with TRBJ2-7; D perhaps matches TRBD1 (5 bases). Sequencing was done on a sample of thymocytes. This clonotype originated in a boy younger than two with a congenital heart defect. The CDR3 nucleotides read TGCAGCGTTCAGGGTTCTTGGTCCTACGAGCAGTACTTC. Translating it yields CSVQGSWSYEQYF.